This T cell receptor (beta chain) appears in the sequencing data of a study of long-term antiretroviral therapy in people with HIV. Version v3.0 of the immunoSEQ assay was performed at survey level. Clones were read by immunoSEQ multiplex PCR, and TCRdb kept only the in-frame ones, dropping some. Here the sample spans some 40,000 clones, around 83% being singletons. The CDR3 is 12 amino acids. The V gene end was trimmed by 7 bases and the J gene end by 10 bases; junction bases not matched to a gene: 4. CDR1 is LNHDA, CDR2 SQIVND, per germline (reference sequence). This receptor was identified in a man aged 18 to 35 with HIV. V usage is TRBV19 and J usage is TRBJ1-1; 12 bases fit TRBD1. The sample consisted of unsorted PBMCs, taken 1 year after starting antiretroviral therapy. CDR3 bases: TGTGCCAGTACCTGGGACAGGGGGCGAGCTTTCTTT. Translating it yields CASTWDRGRAFF.